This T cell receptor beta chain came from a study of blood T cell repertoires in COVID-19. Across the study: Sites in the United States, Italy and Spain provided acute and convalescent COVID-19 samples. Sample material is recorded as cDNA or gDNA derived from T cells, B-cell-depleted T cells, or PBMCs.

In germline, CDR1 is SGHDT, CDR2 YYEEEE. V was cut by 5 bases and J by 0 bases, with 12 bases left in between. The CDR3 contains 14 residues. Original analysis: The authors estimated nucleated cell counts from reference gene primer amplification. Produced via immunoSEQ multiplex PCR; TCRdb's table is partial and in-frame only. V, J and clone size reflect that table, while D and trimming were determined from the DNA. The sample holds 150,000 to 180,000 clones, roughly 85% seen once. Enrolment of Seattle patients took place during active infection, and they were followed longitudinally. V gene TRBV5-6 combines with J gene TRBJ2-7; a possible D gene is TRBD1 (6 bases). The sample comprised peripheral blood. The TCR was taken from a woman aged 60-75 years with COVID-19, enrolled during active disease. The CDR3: CASSYQGSSYEQYV. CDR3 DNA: TGTGCCAGCAGTTACCAGGGGAGCTCCTACGAGCAGTACGTC.